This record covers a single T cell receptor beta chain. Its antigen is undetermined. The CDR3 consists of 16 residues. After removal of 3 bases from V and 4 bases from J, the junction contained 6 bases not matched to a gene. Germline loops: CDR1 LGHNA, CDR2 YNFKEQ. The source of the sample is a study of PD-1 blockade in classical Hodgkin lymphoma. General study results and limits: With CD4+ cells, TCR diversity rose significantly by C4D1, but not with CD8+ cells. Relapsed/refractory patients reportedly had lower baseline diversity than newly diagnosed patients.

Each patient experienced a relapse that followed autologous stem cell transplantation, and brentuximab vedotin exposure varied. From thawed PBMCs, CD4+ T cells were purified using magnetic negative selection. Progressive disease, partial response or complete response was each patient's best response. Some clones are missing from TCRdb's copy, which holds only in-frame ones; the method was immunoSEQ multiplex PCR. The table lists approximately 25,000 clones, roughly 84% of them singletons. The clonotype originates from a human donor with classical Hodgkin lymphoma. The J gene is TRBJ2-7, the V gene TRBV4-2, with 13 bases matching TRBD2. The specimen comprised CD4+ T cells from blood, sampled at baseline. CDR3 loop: CASSQELAGGLYEQYF. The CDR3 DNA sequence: TGTGCCAGCAGCCAGGAACTAGCGGGGGGGCTATACGAGCAGTACTTC.